This T cell receptor beta chain was captured by sequencing in a study of blood T cell repertoires in COVID-19. Germline V gives CDR1 SGDLS, CDR2 YYNGEE. This CDR3 has 16 amino acids. V was clipped by 2 bases and J by 1 base; unmatched bases: 3. Clones were read by immunoSEQ multiplex PCR, and TCRdb kept only the in-frame ones, dropping some. Counted here are some 200,000 clones, roughly 87% occurring once; the ten biggest clones make up roughly 7.2%. The sequenced sample consisted of PBMCs or T cells enriched from blood (not recorded which). The chain carries TRBV9 and TRBJ2-6; 7 nucleotides agree with TRBD1. The TCR originated in a young man in a cohort exposed to, infected with or recovered from COVID-19 (not recorded which). DNA for the CDR3: TGTGCCAGCAGCGTCCGGGGACAGTCTGGGGCCAACGTCCTGACTTTC. Its protein product is CASSVRGQSGANVLTF.